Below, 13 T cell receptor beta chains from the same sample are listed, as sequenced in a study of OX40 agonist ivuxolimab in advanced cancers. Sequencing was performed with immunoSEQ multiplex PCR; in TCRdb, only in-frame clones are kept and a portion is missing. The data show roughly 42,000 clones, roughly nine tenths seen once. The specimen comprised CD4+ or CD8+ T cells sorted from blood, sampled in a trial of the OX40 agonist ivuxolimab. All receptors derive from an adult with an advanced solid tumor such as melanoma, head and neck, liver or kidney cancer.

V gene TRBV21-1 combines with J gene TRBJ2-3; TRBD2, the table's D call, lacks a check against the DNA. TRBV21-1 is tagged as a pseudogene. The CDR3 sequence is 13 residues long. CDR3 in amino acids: CASSPRDTDTQYF. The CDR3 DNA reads TGTGCCAGCAGCCCCCGAGACACAGATACGCAGTATTTT.

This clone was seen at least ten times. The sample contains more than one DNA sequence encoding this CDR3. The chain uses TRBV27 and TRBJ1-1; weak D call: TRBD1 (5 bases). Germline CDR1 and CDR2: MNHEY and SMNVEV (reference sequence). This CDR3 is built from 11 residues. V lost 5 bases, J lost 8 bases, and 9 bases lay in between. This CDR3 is CASSRGWEAFF. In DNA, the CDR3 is TGTGCCAGCAGTAGGGGTTGGGAAGCTTTCTTT.

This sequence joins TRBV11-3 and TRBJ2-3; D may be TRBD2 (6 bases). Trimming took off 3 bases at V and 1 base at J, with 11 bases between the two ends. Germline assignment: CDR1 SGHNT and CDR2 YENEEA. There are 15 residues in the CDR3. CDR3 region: CASSLIPGGTDTQYF. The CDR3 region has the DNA TGTGCCAGCAGCTTGATACCGGGGGGCACAGATACGCAGTATTTT.

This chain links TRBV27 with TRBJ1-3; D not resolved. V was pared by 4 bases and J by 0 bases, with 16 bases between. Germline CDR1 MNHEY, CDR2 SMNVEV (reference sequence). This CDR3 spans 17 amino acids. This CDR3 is CASSSQSDENSGNTIYF. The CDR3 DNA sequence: TGTGCCAGCAGTTCCCAATCGGACGAGAACTCTGGAAACACCATATATTTT.

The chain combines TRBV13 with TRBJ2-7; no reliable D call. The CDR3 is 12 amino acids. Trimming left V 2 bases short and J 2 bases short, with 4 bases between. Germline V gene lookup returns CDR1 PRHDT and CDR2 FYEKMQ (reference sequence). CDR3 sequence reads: CASSLYAYEQYF. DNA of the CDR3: TGTGCCAGCAGCTTATACGCCTACGAGCAGTACTTC.

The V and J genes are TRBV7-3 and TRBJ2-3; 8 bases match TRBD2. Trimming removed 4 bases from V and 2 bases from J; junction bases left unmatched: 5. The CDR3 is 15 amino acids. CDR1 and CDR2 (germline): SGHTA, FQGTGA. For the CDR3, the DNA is TGTGCCAGCAGCTCCTCGGGGGGGGACACAGATACGCAGTATTTT. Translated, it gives CASSSSGGDTDTQYF.

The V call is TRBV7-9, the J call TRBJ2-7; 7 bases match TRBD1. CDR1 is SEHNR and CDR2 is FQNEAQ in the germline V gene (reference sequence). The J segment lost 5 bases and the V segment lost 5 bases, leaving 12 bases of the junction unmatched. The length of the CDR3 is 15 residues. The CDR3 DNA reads TGTGCCAGCAGCCCTACGGACAGGCCAGGGGACGAGCAGTACTTC. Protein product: CASSPTDRPGDEQYF. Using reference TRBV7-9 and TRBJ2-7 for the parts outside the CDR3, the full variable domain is DTGVSQNPRHKITKRGQNVTFRCDPISEHNRLYWYRQTLGQGPEFLTYFQNEAQLEKSRLLSDRFSAERPKGSFSTLEIQRTEQGDSAMYLCASSPTDRPGDEQYFGPGTRLTVT.

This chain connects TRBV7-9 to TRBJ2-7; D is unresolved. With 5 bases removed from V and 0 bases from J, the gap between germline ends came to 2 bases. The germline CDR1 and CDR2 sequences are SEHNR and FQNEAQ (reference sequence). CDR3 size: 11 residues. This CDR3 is CASSPSYEQYF. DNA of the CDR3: TGTGCCAGCAGCCCCTCCTACGAGCAGTACTTC.

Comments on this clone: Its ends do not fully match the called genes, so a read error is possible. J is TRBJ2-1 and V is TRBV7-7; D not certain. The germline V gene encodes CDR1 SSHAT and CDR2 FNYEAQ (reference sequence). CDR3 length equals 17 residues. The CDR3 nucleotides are TGTGCTAGCAGCTTAGAGGTAGGGCAGAACGTTATAAATGAGCAGTTCTTC. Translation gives CASSLEVGQNVINEQFF.

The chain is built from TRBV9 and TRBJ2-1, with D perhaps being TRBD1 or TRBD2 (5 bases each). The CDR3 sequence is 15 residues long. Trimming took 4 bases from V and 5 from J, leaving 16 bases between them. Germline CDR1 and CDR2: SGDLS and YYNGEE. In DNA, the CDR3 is TGTGCCAGCAGCCCCCATAGTGGGGGAGACAATGAGCAGTTCTTC. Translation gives CASSPHSGGDNEQFF.

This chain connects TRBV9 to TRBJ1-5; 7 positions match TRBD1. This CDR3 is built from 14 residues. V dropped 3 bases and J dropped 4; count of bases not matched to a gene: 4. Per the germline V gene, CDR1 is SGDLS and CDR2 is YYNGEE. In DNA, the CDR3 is TGTGCCAGCAGCGCCGACAGGGATAATCAGCCCCAGCATTTT. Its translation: CASSADRDNQPQHF.

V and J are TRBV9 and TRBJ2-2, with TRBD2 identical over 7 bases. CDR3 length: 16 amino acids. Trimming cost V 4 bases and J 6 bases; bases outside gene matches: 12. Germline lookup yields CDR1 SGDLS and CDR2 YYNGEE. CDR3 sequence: CASSHGLGGVAGELFF. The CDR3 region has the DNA TGTGCCAGCAGCCACGGACTAGGCGGGGTGGCCGGGGAGCTGTTTTTT.

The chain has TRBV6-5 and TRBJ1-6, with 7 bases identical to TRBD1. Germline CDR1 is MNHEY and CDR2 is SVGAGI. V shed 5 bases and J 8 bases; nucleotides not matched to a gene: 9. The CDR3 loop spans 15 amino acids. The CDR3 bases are TGTGCCAGCAGTGCCACCGGGACAGTACATTCACCCCTCCACTTT. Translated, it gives CASSATGTVHSPLHF.